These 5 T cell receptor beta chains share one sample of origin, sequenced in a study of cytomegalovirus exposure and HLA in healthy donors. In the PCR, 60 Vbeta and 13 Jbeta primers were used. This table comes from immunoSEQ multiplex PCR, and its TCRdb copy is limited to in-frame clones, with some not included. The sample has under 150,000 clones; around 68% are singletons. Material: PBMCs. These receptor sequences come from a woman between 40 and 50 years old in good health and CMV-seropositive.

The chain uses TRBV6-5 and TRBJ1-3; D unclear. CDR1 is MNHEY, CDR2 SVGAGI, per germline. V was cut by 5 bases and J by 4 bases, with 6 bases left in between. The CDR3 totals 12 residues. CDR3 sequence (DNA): TGTGCCAGCAGTCCAGCGGGAAACACCATATATTTT. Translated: CASSPAGNTIYF.

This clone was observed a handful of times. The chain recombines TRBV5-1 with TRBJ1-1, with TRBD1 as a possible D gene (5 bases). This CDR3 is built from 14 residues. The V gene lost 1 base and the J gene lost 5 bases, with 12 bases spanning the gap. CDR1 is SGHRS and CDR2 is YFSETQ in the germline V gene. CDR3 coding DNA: TGCGCCAGCAGCTTGAGGGGTGGCGGAACTGAAGCTTTCTTT. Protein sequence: CASSLRGGGTEAFF.

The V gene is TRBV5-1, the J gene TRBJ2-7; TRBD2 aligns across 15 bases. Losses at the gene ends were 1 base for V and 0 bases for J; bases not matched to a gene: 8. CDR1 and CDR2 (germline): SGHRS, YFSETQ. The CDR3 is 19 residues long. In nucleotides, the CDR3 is TGCGCCAGCAGCTTGCGGGAAAGGACTAGCGGGAGGGCCTCCTACGAGCAGTACTTC. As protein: CASSLRERTSGRASYEQYF. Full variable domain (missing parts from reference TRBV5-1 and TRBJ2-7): KAGVTQTPRYLIKTRGQQVTLSCSPISGHRSVSWYQQTPGQGLQFLFEYFSETQRNKGNFPGRFSGRQFSNSRSEMNVSTLELGDSALYLCASSLRERTSGRASYEQYFGPGTRLTVT.

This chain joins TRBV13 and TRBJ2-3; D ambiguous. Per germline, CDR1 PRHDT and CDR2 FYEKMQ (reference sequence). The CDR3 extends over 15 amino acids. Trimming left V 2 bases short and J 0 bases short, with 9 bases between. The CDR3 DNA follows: TGTGCCAGCAGCTTAAATTCTAGAAGCACAGATACGCAGTATTTT. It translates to CASSLNSRSTDTQYF.

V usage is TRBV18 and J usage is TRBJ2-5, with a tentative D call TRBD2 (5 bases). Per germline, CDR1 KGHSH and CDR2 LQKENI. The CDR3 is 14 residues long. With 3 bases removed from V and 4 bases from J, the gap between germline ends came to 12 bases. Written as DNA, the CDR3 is TGTGCCAGCTCACCTCGGGAACTTCCAGAGACCCAGTACTTC. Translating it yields CASSPRELPETQYF.